The next 20 T cell receptor beta chains were all read from a single sample in a study of shared clonotypes between healthy human individuals. This table comes from immunoSEQ multiplex PCR, and its TCRdb copy is limited to in-frame clones, with some not included. This table has millions of clones, 90% to 95% appearing once. Input material: naive CD4+ T cells from PBMCs. Subset specified: CD45RA+ positively selected. Receptors originate from a man younger than 35 in good health. Some clones in this sample may be carry-over from other donors' samples.

Regarding this clone: Other nucleotide sequences in the sample specify the same CDR3. The chain uses TRBV7-3 and TRBJ2-7, with D tentatively TRBD1 or TRBD2 (6 bases each). The germline gives CDR1 SGHTA, CDR2 FQGTGA. V lost 0 bases to trimming and J lost 3 bases, with 9 bases between them. This CDR3 spans 14 amino acids. CDR3: CASSLTGGLYEQYF. In DNA form, the CDR3 reads TGTGCCAGCAGCTTAACAGGGGGGCTCTACGAGCAGTACTTC.

V usage is TRBV27 and J usage is TRBJ2-1; 10 positions match TRBD2. CDR3 length equals 13 residues. Germline V gene sequence: CDR1 MNHEY, CDR2 SMNVEV (reference sequence). J was trimmed by 7 bases and V by 6 bases; bases with no gene match: 3. CDR3 residues: CASRVTSGNEQFF. The CDR3 DNA is TGTGCCAGCAGAGTGACTAGCGGGAATGAGCAGTTCTTC.

The V gene is TRBV11-3, the J gene TRBJ2-1, with TRBD2 as a possible D gene (6 bases). The CDR3 is 13 residues long. The germline gives CDR1 SGHNT, CDR2 YENEEA. The V end lost 3 bases, the J end lost 10 bases, and 13 bases lay between the germline ends. CDR3 in amino acids: CASSLWRASEQFF. The CDR3, as DNA: TGTGCCAGCAGCTTGTGGAGGGCCTCCGAGCAGTTCTTC.

Note on this clone: Sequence at one end of the junction differs from germline and may be a read error. V is TRBV4-2 and J is TRBJ2-6; D is perhaps TRBD1 (5 bases). The CDR3 runs to 20 residues. Germline V gene lookup returns CDR1 LGHNA and CDR2 YNFKEQ. The CDR3 coding sequence is TGTGCCAGCAGCCAAGACCCTCGCGGCAGGCTCCGCTCTGGGGCCAACATCCTGACTTTC. The encoded protein is CASSQDPRGRLRSGANILTF.

This rearrangement joins TRBV5-1 to TRBJ1-3; D unclear. Germline CDR1 is SGHRS and CDR2 is YFSETQ. There are 16 residues in the CDR3. Trimming shortened V by 0 bases and J by 0 bases, and 10 bases separated the two germline ends. CDR3: CASSLETRSSGNTIYF. The CDR3 DNA follows: TGCGCCAGCAGCTTGGAGACACGGAGCTCTGGAAACACCATATATTTT. Combining the CDR3 with reference TRBV5-1 and TRBJ1-3 gives the whole variable domain KAGVTQTPRYLIKTRGQQVTLSCSPISGHRSVSWYQQTPGQGLQFLFEYFSETQRNKGNFPGRFSGRQFSNSRSEMNVSTLELGDSALYLCASSLETRSSGNTIYFGEGSWLTVV.

This chain uses TRBV5-1 with TRBJ2-5; D remains unclear. The CDR3 covers 14 residues. The V end was cut by 7 bases, the J end by 4 bases, with 17 bases between. Germline-derived CDR1 and CDR2 are SGHRS and YFSETQ. The CDR3 DNA follows: TGCGCCAGCTCGCAAGCGAGTTGGGGAGAGACCCAGTACTTC. Amino acid sequence: CASSQASWGETQYF. The whole variable domain, remainder taken from reference TRBV5-1 and TRBJ2-5, is KAGVTQTPRYLIKTRGQQVTLSCSPISGHRSVSWYQQTPGQGLQFLFEYFSETQRNKGNFPGRFSGRQFSNSRSEMNVSTLELGDSALYLCASSQASWGETQYFGPGTRLLVL.

V gene TRBV15 combines with J gene TRBJ2-3; D might be TRBD1 (6 bases). V dropped 1 base and J dropped 6 bases, with 11 bases sitting between them. The CDR3 loop spans 14 amino acids. Germline values: CDR1 LNHNV, CDR2 YYDKDF (reference sequence). The CDR3 loop reads CATSRGTGLDTQYF. In nucleotides, the CDR3 is TGTGCCACCAGCAGAGGAACAGGGCTGGATACGCAGTATTTT. The full variable domain, in which reference TRBV15 and TRBJ2-3 provide the parts outside the CDR3, is DAMVIQNPRYQVTQFGKPVTLSCSQTLNHNVMYWYQQKSSQAPKLLFHYYDKDFNNEADTPDNFQSRRPNTSFCFLDIRSPGLGDTAMYLCATSRGTGLDTQYFGPGTRLTVL.

The chain carries TRBV5-6 and TRBJ1-1; unclear D gene. The CDR3 totals 12 residues. Germline CDR1 and CDR2: SGHDT and YYEEEE. Trimming left V 5 bases short and J 11 bases short, with 16 bases between. The CDR3 DNA sequence: TGTGCCAGCAGTCCCGGGCGGCTTACGGCTTTCTTT. Its translation is CASSPGRLTAFF.

This rearrangement joins TRBV6-5 to TRBJ2-3, with D perhaps TRBD2 (6 bases). Germline loops: CDR1 MNHEY, CDR2 SVGAGI. V was clipped by 3 bases and J by 0 bases, with 13 bases between them. The CDR3 consists of 16 residues. CDR3 DNA: TGTGCCAGCAGTTATGGAGCGGGCATTAGCACAGATACGCAGTATTTT. This codes for CASSYGAGISTDTQYF.

CDR3 sequence reads: CASSQEGGILVGETQYF. The CDR3 nucleotides are TGTGCCAGCAGCCAAGAGGGGGGGATACTAGTGGGAGAGACCCAGTACTTC. The chain couples TRBV4-2 to TRBJ2-5; 7 bases match TRBD2. V lost 0 bases and J lost 4; bases outside the gene matches: 11. CDR1 is LGHNA and CDR2 is YNFKEQ in the germline V gene. The CDR3 spans 17 residues.

A word on this clone: The junction shows a germline mismatch at one end, possibly a read error. The chain recombines TRBV5-1 with TRBJ1-2; unclear D gene. The CDR3 loop spans 14 amino acids. Germline V gives CDR1 SGHRS, CDR2 YFSETQ. DNA for the CDR3: TGTGCCAGCGGCTTGGCGAACCAGGCGTATGGCTACACCTTC. Encoded protein: CASGLANQAYGYTF.

This clone has a single count. V usage is TRBV27 and J usage is TRBJ2-5; D is undetermined. CDR1 and CDR2 (germline): MNHEY, SMNVEV (reference sequence). This CDR3 contains 13 residues. V dropped 6 bases and J dropped 5 bases, with 13 bases sitting between them. CDR3 sequence: CASRLVNGETQYF. CDR3 DNA: TGTGCCAGCAGACTCGTGAATGGCGAGACCCAGTACTTC.

The CDR3 here is CASSRIAGRDFAEQFF. The DNA for the CDR3 is TGTGCCAGCAGCAGAATAGCGGGAAGGGACTTTGCTGAGCAGTTCTTC. The chain joins TRBV5-6 to TRBJ2-1, with TRBD2 matching 8 bases. The germline CDR1 and CDR2 sequences are SGHDT and YYEEEE. V gave up 4 bases and J gave up 9 bases; unmatched junction bases: 15. This CDR3 comprises 16 residues.

The chain links TRBV4-2 to TRBJ2-3; D possibly matches TRBD1 or TRBD2 (5 bases each). The CDR3 is 17 residues long. The V end lost 1 base, the J end lost 1 base, and 15 bases lay between the germline ends. Germline CDR1 is LGHNA and CDR2 is YNFKEQ. CDR3 sequence (DNA): TGTGCCAGCAGCCAAGGGGCGAGGGGCGCTGGCACAGATACGCAGTATTTT. This translates into CASSQGARGAGTDTQYF.

This clone was counted ten times or more. CDR3 amino acids: CSARDPHTF. CDR3 in DNA: TGCAGTGCTAGAGATCCCCACACCTTC. This chain joins TRBV20-1 and TRBJ1-2; D call uncertain. CDR3 length equals 9 residues. V shed 0 bases and J shed 12 bases, with 5 bases lying between them. From germline, CDR1 is DFQATT and CDR2 SNEGSKA (reference sequence).

The chain joins TRBV9 to TRBJ2-1; D is undetermined. Per the germline V gene, CDR1 is SGDLS and CDR2 is YYNGEE. Deletions cut 3 bases from V and 5 bases from J, with 12 bases between. The CDR3 runs to 14 residues. This CDR3 reads CASSETPGHNEQFF. CDR3 nucleotide sequence: TGTGCCAGCAGCGAGACCCCAGGCCACAATGAGCAGTTCTTC.

Of note for this clone: This CDR3 is also generated by other DNA sequences in the sample. The CDR3 coding sequence is TGTGCCTGGTCTCCCAGGGGGTACGAGCAGTACTTC. It yields the protein CAWSPRGYEQYF. The chain carries TRBV30 and TRBJ2-7; 7 nucleotides agree with TRBD1. Per the germline V gene, CDR1 is GTSNPN and CDR2 is SVGIG (reference sequence). The CDR3 extends over 12 amino acids. The trim removed 5 bases at V and 4 bases at J, leaving 5 bases unmatched.

A single count supports this clone. This rearrangement joins TRBV6-5 to TRBJ1-2, with a weak D call TRBD1 (5 bases). The germline CDR1 and CDR2 sequences are MNHEY and SVGAGI. This CDR3 region has 15 residues. With 5 bases removed from V and 4 bases from J, the gap between germline ends came to 17 bases. CDR3 protein: CASSPRGAHFYGYTF. As DNA, the CDR3 is TGTGCCAGCAGTCCCCGCGGGGCCCACTTCTATGGCTACACCTTC.

The rearrangement links TRBV7-8 to TRBJ2-1; 7 bases match TRBD2. The J segment lost 8 bases and the V segment lost 6 bases, leaving 13 bases of the junction unmatched. Germline CDR1 reads SGHVS; CDR2 reads FQNEAQ. The CDR3 runs 15 residues. The CDR3 DNA follows: TGTGCCAGCAGTCTGCTTACTAGCGATCCCCATGAGCAGTTCTTC. Protein product: CASSLLTSDPHEQFF.

The gene calls are TRBV6-1 and TRBJ2-5, with D uncertain. Germline V gene sequence: CDR1 MNHNS, CDR2 SASEGT. Trimming removed 1 base at V and 3 bases at J, with 15 bases between. This CDR3 has 16 residues. CDR3 sequence reads: CASSEGGGIGEETQYF. The CDR3 coding sequence is TGTGCCAGCAGTGAAGGAGGTGGGATTGGTGAAGAGACCCAGTACTTC.